The 7 T cell receptor beta chains reported below all come from one sample, sequenced in a study of shared clonotypes between healthy human individuals. Sequenced by immunoSEQ multiplex PCR; TCRdb stores in-frame clones only, minus some. The sample yields 600,000 to 750,000 clones, about 78% seen once. The specimen sequenced was memory CD4+ T cells sorted from blood. Specified subset: CD45RA-negative fraction. These receptors all stem from a woman in her thirties in good health.

This clone was observed a handful of times. The chain recombines TRBV15 with TRBJ1-5; a possible D gene is TRBD1 (5 bases). In germline, CDR1 is LNHNV, CDR2 YYDKDF (reference sequence). V was clipped by 0 bases and J by 5 bases, with 8 bases between them. There are 14 residues in the CDR3. The CDR3 region has the DNA TGTGCCACCAGCAGAGACGGGGCGGATCAGCCCCAGCATTTT. As protein: CATSRDGADQPQHF. The entire variable domain, with the rest obtained from reference TRBV15 and TRBJ1-5, is as follows: DAMVIQNPRYQVTQFGKPVTLSCSQTLNHNVMYWYQQKSSQAPKLLFHYYDKDFNNEADTPDNFQSRRPNTSFCFLDIRSPGLGDTAMYLCATSRDGADQPQHFGDGTRLSIL.

V gene TRBV5-4 combines with J gene TRBJ2-3; D may be TRBD1 or TRBD2 (5 bases each). V was clipped by 0 bases and J by 1 base, with 9 bases between them. Germline V lookup: CDR1 SGHNT, CDR2 YYREEE (reference sequence). This CDR3 is 15 amino acids long. For the CDR3, the DNA is TGTGCCAGCAGCTTGGCCTTGGGGGGCACAGATACGCAGTATTTT. This encodes CASSLALGGTDTQYF.

This chain links TRBV2 with TRBJ1-4, with D unclear. Deletions cut 4 bases from V and 10 bases from J, with 13 bases between. Germline CDR1 and CDR2: SNHLY and FYNNEI. The CDR3 totals 13 residues. The CDR3 DNA sequence: TGTGCCAGCAGTGCGGGAGAATACGGAAAACTGTTTTTT. It specifies CASSAGEYGKLFF.

There are a few counts of this clone. This chain links TRBV10-3 with TRBJ2-1, with D perhaps matching TRBD2 (6 bases). The germline V and J ends were trimmed by 8 bases and 3 bases, with 23 bases remaining between them. CDR1 and CDR2 from the germline V gene are ENHRY and SYGVKD. CDR3 length equals 17 residues. The CDR3 nucleotides are TGTGCCATCCGAGGTTCGGGGAAGGAGGGTTACTACAATGAGCAGTTCTTC. Its translation: CAIRGSGKEGYYNEQFF.

V is TRBV5-1 and J is TRBJ2-3; D is unclear. CDR3 size: 17 residues. Germline CDR1 and CDR2: SGHRS and YFSETQ. Trimming left V 3 bases short and J 0 bases short, with 17 bases between. CDR3 region: CASSSILRLGSTDTQYF. CDR3 nucleotide sequence: TGCGCCAGCAGCTCCATTCTCAGACTGGGGAGCACAGATACGCAGTATTTT. Based on the CDR3 plus reference TRBV5-1 and TRBJ2-3, the full variable domain is KAGVTQTPRYLIKTRGQQVTLSCSPISGHRSVSWYQQTPGQGLQFLFEYFSETQRNKGNFPGRFSGRQFSNSRSEMNVSTLELGDSALYLCASSSILRLGSTDTQYFGPGTRLTVL.

This chain uses TRBV9 with TRBJ2-7; D ambiguous. Germline V gene data show CDR1 as SGDLS and CDR2 as YYNGEE. The CDR3 length is 15 residues. The V end was cut by 3 bases, the J end by 2 bases, with 15 bases between. This CDR3 reads CASSDRPTGPYEQYF. As DNA, the CDR3 is TGTGCCAGCAGCGACCGACCCACGGGTCCCTACGAGCAGTACTTC.

This clone occurred once. The chain recombines TRBV9 with TRBJ1-1; 8 nucleotides agree with TRBD1. The CDR3 contains 14 residues. V shed 1 base, J shed 6 bases, and the junction held 5 bases outside the gene matches. CDR1 is SGDLS, CDR2 YYNGEE, per germline. Here the CDR3 reads CASSVQGATPEAFF. In nucleotides, the CDR3 is TGTGCCAGCAGCGTACAGGGGGCCACTCCTGAAGCTTTCTTT.